The 26 T cell receptor beta chains reported below all come from one sample, sequenced in a study of CD8 T cells in ankylosing spondylitis. Study-level results: Blood from ankylosing spondylitis patients appeared to carry a characteristic roughly 8-variant TCR beta motif.

These receptors' antigens are unknown. TCRdb re-called the 5' RACE reads with MiXCR, one entry per CDR3 protein. The sample holds some 400,000 distinct CDR3 sequences, approximately 20% seen once. Sequenced: blood, either unsorted or a sorted T cell fraction (not recorded which). Receptor source: a male donor with ankylosing spondylitis.

The table lists this clonotype with a few counts. V and J are TRBV15 and TRBJ1-2; 7 bases line up with TRBD1. Losses at the gene ends were 1 base for V and 5 bases for J; bases not matched to a gene: 4. The length of the CDR3 is 14 residues. The germline CDR1 and CDR2 sequences are LNHNV and YYDKDF (reference sequence). The CDR3 is CATSRGDSTYGYTF. The CDR3 region has the DNA TGTGCCACCAGCAGAGGGGACAGCACATATGGCTACACCTTC.

This clonotype came up many times. The V call is TRBV29-1, the J call TRBJ2-2; tentatively, D is TRBD1 or TRBD2 (7 bases each). Germline V gene data show CDR1 as SQVTM and CDR2 as ANQGSEA. The CDR3 covers 14 residues. Deletions cut 5 bases from V and 6 bases from J, with 16 bases between. The chain's CDR3 is CSVRQGGTSGELFF. The CDR3 DNA follows: TGCAGCGTTAGACAGGGAGGGACTTCCGGGGAGCTGTTTTTT.

The chain combines TRBV4-1 with TRBJ2-5, with 12 nucleotides matching TRBD2. CDR1 and CDR2 (germline): MGHRA, YSYEKL. J was trimmed by 2 bases and V by 3 bases; bases with no gene match: 10. This CDR3 has 18 residues. This chain's CDR3 is CASSQATGTSGPQETQYF. In DNA, the CDR3 is TGCGCCAGCAGCCAGGCGACCGGGACTAGCGGGCCTCAAGAGACCCAGTACTTC.

The rearrangement uses TRBV6-5 and TRBJ2-7; D is ambiguous. V gave up 0 bases and J gave up 0 bases, with 6 bases separating them. The CDR3 has 14 residues. Germline CDR1 reads MNHEY; CDR2 reads SVGAGI. CDR3 in DNA: TGTGCCAGCAGTTACTCCGGCATCTCCTACGAGCAGTACTTC. As protein: CASSYSGISYEQYF.

The V and J genes are TRBV20-1 and TRBJ1-1, with D hard to call. The CDR3 runs to 11 residues. CDR1 and CDR2 (germline): DFQATT, SNEGSKA (reference sequence). Trimming removed 0 bases from V and 10 bases from J, with 9 bases in between. The CDR3 loop reads CSARDPRGAFF. The CDR3 nucleotides are TGCAGTGCTAGAGATCCCCGAGGAGCTTTCTTT.

This clonotype was observed once. V and J are TRBV20-1 and TRBJ2-3, with D maybe TRBD2 (5 bases). From germline, CDR1 is DFQATT and CDR2 SNEGSKA (reference sequence). CDR3 length: 13 amino acids. The germline V and J ends were trimmed by 5 bases and 2 bases, with 11 bases remaining between them. CDR3 protein: CSASDLPTDTQYF. In nucleotides, the CDR3 is TGCAGTGCTTCGGACTTACCCACAGATACGCAGTATTTT.

V is TRBV5-1 and J is TRBJ2-7; TRBD2 aligns across 7 bases. Trimming cost V 0 bases and J 6 bases; bases outside gene matches: 12. The V gene's germline CDR1 is SGHRS and CDR2 YFSETQ. This CDR3 is built from 16 residues. CDR3 region: CASSLALTAGDFEQYF. The CDR3 DNA reads as TGCGCCAGCAGCTTGGCCCTAACCGCGGGAGATTTCGAGCAGTACTTC.

The chain carries TRBV7-2 and TRBJ2-7; 9 positions match TRBD1. Unmatched junction bases numbered 6, after V lost 1 base and J lost 2 bases. The CDR3 is 16 residues long. Germline values: CDR1 SGHTA, CDR2 FQGNSA. CDR3 residues: CASSLVGGQGPYEQYF. The CDR3 DNA is TGTGCCAGCAGCTTAGTGGGGGGACAGGGACCCTACGAGCAGTACTTC.

This chain links TRBV6-2 or TRBV6-3 with TRBJ2-5, with D perhaps matching TRBD2 (6 bases). The CDR3 has 16 amino acids. Germline-derived CDR1 and CDR2 are MNHEY and SVGEGT. Trimming took 3 bases from V and 3 from J, leaving 17 bases between them. CDR3 nucleotides: TGTGCCAGCAGTTATCTTAATTGGGACTCGGAAGAGACCCAGTACTTC. This sequence encodes CASSYLNWDSEETQYF.

This sequence joins TRBV18 and TRBJ1-1; D call uncertain. This CDR3 is built from 12 residues. In germline, CDR1 is KGHSH, CDR2 LQKENI. Trimming stripped 6 bases from V and 11 bases from J, with 16 bases between. The CDR3 bases are TGTGCCAGCTCCCCTAAGGCCCGACGGGCTTTCTTT. The encoded protein is CASSPKARRAFF.

DNA of the CDR3: TGTGCCAGCACCCCGACAGGGGTGAACACTGAAGCTTTCTTT. Amino acids: CASTPTGVNTEAFF. This chain uses TRBV28 with TRBJ1-1; 8 nucleotides align to TRBD1. V lost 7 bases and J lost 0; bases outside the gene matches: 4. Germline V gene data show CDR1 as MDHEN and CDR2 as SYDVKM. CDR3 size: 14 residues.

This clonotype was observed a few times. The chain couples TRBV9 to TRBJ2-3; D call uncertain. The CDR3 runs to 13 residues. Trimming took off 1 base at V and 0 bases at J, with 3 bases between the two ends. In germline, CDR1 is SGDLS, CDR2 YYNGEE. The CDR3 is CASSVPSTDTQYF. CDR3 DNA: TGTGCCAGCAGCGTACCTAGCACAGATACGCAGTATTTT.

V usage is TRBV20-1 and J usage is TRBJ2-3; 7 bases align to TRBD2. Germline loops: CDR1 DFQATT, CDR2 SNEGSKA (reference sequence). V gave up 5 bases and J gave up 3 bases; unmatched junction bases: 17. The CDR3 has 17 amino acids. The DNA of the CDR3 is TGCAGTGCTCTAGTCCATTTTGCGGGAGCTAGGACAGATACGCAGTATTTT. Translation: CSALVHFAGARTDTQYF.

This clonotype was counted between two and nine times. This chain uses TRBV7-2 with TRBJ2-7; 9 bases match TRBD2. CDR3 length: 16 residues. Germline trimming cut 0 bases from V and 3 bases from J; bases unmatched to any gene: 6. Looked up from germline, CDR1 is SGHTA and CDR2 is FQGNSA. Here the CDR3 DNA reads TGTGCCAGCAGCTTAGCGCGGACTAGCGCCAGCTACGAGCAGTACTTC. This sequence encodes CASSLARTSASYEQYF.

DNA for the CDR3: TGCGCCAGCAGCCAAGATCTCCTGTCTAGCGGGAGGGGGGGTGAGCAGTTCTTC. Protein: CASSQDLLSSGRGGEQFF. The chain combines TRBV4-1 with TRBJ2-1, with 12 bases fitting TRBD2. V shed 0 bases, J shed 9 bases, and the junction held 12 bases outside the gene matches. The CDR3 consists of 18 residues. The germline V gene has CDR1 MGHRA and CDR2 YSYEKL.

The J gene is TRBJ2-5, the V gene TRBV5-8; 10 positions agree with TRBD1. The length of the CDR3 is 16 residues. V dropped 1 base and J dropped 5; count of bases not matched to a gene: 8. The germline gives CDR1 SGHTS, CDR2 YDEGEE. CDR3 protein: CASSLWGQGPVETQYF. The CDR3 coding sequence is TGTGCCAGCAGCTTGTGGGGACAGGGGCCCGTGGAGACCCAGTACTTC.

This rearrangement joins TRBV20-1 to TRBJ1-1; D unclear. The CDR3 length is 12 residues. Germline CDR1 reads DFQATT; CDR2 reads SNEGSKA (reference sequence). V lost 6 bases and J 4 bases, leaving 12 bases between the germline ends. CDR3 residues: CSAPSGFTEAFF. Here the CDR3 DNA reads TGCAGTGCCCCGTCTGGGTTCACTGAAGCTTTCTTT.

There are a few counts of this clonotype. The rearrangement links TRBV10-1 to TRBJ2-2; D is ambiguous. Germline-derived CDR1 and CDR2 are WNHNN and SYGVQD (reference sequence). Trimming took 5 bases from V and 1 from J, leaving 2 bases between them. The CDR3 sequence is 12 residues long. The CDR3 bases are TGCGCCAGCAGTTGGAACACCGGGGAGCTGTTTTTT. Amino acid sequence: CASSWNTGELFF.

DNA of the CDR3: TGTGCCAGCAGATTCAGCCCCAGCGGGGAGCTGTTTTTT. Translating gives CASRFSPSGELFF. This chain uses TRBV7-3 with TRBJ2-2; unclear D gene. V dropped 6 bases and J dropped 7 bases, with 12 bases sitting between them. The CDR3 consists of 13 residues. In germline, CDR1 is SGHTA, CDR2 FQGTGA. The full variable domain, with the rest looked up from reference TRBV7-3 and TRBJ2-2, is GAGVSQTPSNKVTEKGKYVELRCDPISGHTALYWYRQSLGQGPEFLIYFQGTGAADDSGLPNDRFFAVRPEGSVSTLKIQRTERGDSAVYLCASRFSPSGELFFGEGSRLTVL.

The chain couples TRBV7-2 to TRBJ2-3; the D gene is possibly TRBD2 (6 bases). The germline CDR1 and CDR2 sequences are SGHTA and FQGNSA. This CDR3 comprises 14 residues. Trimming shortened V by 1 base and J by 8 bases, and 13 bases separated the two germline ends. DNA of the CDR3: TGTGCCAGCAGCTTAGATCGGGAGCCCGGTACGCAGTATTTT. It is translated as CASSLDREPGTQYF.

This clonotype occurred a few times. This sequence joins TRBV7-8 and TRBJ2-4; possibly TRBD1 for D (6 bases). The CDR3 contains 13 residues. Germline V gene lookup returns CDR1 SGHVS and CDR2 FQNEAQ. V was pared by 4 bases and J by 7 bases, with 11 bases between. The CDR3 DNA sequence: TGTGCCAGCAGCTCGTCCAGGGGTAACATTCAGTACTTC. The encoded protein is CASSSSRGNIQYF.

V gene TRBV13 combines with J gene TRBJ2-2; 11 bases agree with TRBD2. The trim removed 5 bases at V and 5 bases at J, leaving 10 bases unmatched. The CDR3 is 17 amino acids. Germline values: CDR1 PRHDT, CDR2 FYEKMQ (reference sequence). DNA of the CDR3: TGTGCCAGCAGCGGAGGACCGGGACTAGCGGTAACCGGGGAGCTGTTTTTT. This codes for CASSGGPGLAVTGELFF. The full variable domain, rest sourced from reference TRBV13 and TRBJ2-2, is AAGVIQSPRHLIKEKRETATLKCYPIPRHDTVYWYQQGPGQDPQFLISFYEKMQSDKGSIPDRFSAQQFSDYHSELNMSSLELGDSALYFCASSGGPGLAVTGELFFGEGSRLTVL.

This clonotype was counted between two and nine times. This chain uses TRBV9 with TRBJ2-7; a weak D match, TRBD2 (6 bases). The CDR3 loop spans 15 amino acids. CDR1 is SGDLS and CDR2 is YYNGEE in the germline V gene. Deletions cut 0 bases from V and 3 bases from J, with 13 bases between. In nucleotides, the CDR3 is TGTGCCAGCAGCGTAGCTATCGGGACTGACTACGAGCAGTACTTC. Its translation is CASSVAIGTDYEQYF.

This clonotype has just a few counts. This chain joins TRBV20-1 and TRBJ2-1; 9 nucleotides match TRBD2. J lost 3 bases, V lost 4 bases, and 10 bases had no gene match. Germline CDR1 and CDR2: DFQATT and SNEGSKA (reference sequence). The CDR3 spans 16 residues. CDR3 region: CSAMGLAGANYNEQFF. In nucleotides, the CDR3 is TGCAGTGCTATGGGGTTAGCGGGAGCGAACTACAATGAGCAGTTCTTC.

This chain links TRBV10-2 with TRBJ2-7; D not certain. V was cut by 3 bases and J by 6 bases, with 9 bases left in between. The CDR3 runs to 12 residues. Germline V gene lookup returns CDR1 WSHSY and CDR2 SAAADI. Here the CDR3 DNA reads TGCGCCAGCAGTGAACGGCATGCCGAGCAGTACTTC. This translates into CASSERHAEQYF.

The table lists this clonotype with a few counts. The V call is TRBV20-1, the J call TRBJ2-7, with 12 positions matching TRBD2. CDR3 length: 16 residues. CDR1 and CDR2 (germline): DFQATT, SNEGSKA (reference sequence). V was pared by 4 bases and J by 7 bases, with 14 bases of the junction left unmatched. The CDR3 loop reads CSATSGREPGLREQYF. CDR3 nucleotides: TGCAGTGCTACTAGCGGGAGGGAACCGGGTCTTCGGGAGCAGTACTTC.